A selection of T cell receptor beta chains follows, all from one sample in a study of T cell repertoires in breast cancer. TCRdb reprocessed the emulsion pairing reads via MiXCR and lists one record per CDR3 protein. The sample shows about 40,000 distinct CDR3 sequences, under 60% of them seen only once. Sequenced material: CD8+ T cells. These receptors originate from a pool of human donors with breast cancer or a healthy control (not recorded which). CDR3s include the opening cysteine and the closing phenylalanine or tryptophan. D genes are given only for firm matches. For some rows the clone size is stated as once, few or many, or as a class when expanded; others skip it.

TGTGCCACCAGCAGAGATGTAGAGACCCAGTACTTC CATSRDVETQYF few TRBV15 - TRBJ2-5
TGTGCCAGCAGCTTAGCGGGAGAAAGGGTCGAGTGGGAGACCCAGTACTTC CASSLAGERVEWETQYF - TRBV7-9 - TRBJ2-5
TGTGCCAGCAGTCCGCACCGACTGGGTGAAGCTTTCTTT CASSPHRLGEAFF few TRBV6-1 - TRBJ1-1
TGTGCCAGCAGTGCTTGGGCCAACCACGAGCAGTACTTC CASSAWANHEQYF - TRBV2 - TRBJ2-7
TGTGCCAGTAGCGGGCAGAGCAACTATGGCTACACCTTC CASSGQSNYGYTF - TRBV19 - TRBJ1-2
TGTGCCAGCAGCAAAGGGGTTCGGCCCCAGCATTTT CASSKGVRPQHF - TRBV4-2 - TRBJ1-5
TGCAGTGCTAGAGGAGACAGGGCTTGGGATGAGCAGTTCTTC CSARGDRAWDEQFF many TRBV20-1 TRBD1 TRBJ2-1
TGTGCCACCAGTAGGGACAGAAACTATGGCTACACCTTC CATSRDRNYGYTF - TRBV24-1 TRBD1 TRBJ1-2
TGCAGTGCTGTCATCGTCGGGACAGGCGATGGCTACACCTTC CSAVIVGTGDGYTF few TRBV20-1 TRBD1 TRBJ1-2
TGTGCCAGCAGCTTAGGTTCACTACATTGGGGTACTGAAGCTTTCTTT CASSLGSLHWGTEAFF - TRBV7-9 - TRBJ1-1
TGTGCCATCAGTGAGGGAAGGGACGGCTACACCTTC CAISEGRDGYTF - TRBV10-3 - TRBJ1-2
TGTGCCAGCAGCCCAAGTGGTGCTTGGTACGAGCAGTACTTC CASSPSGAWYEQYF - TRBV9 - TRBJ2-7
TGTGCCAGCAGTTCAGGGGGTCTTTCACCCCTCCACTTT CASSSGGLSPLHF few TRBV25-1 TRBD1 TRBJ1-6
TGCAGTGCTAGAGATTTCAGGGGAAGGGAGACCCAGTACTTC CSARDFRGRETQYF few TRBV20-1 - TRBJ2-5
TGCAGTGCTAGACGGCCGGGACTAGCGGGAGGGACTGAGCAGTTCTTC CSARRPGLAGGTEQFF - TRBV20-1 TRBD2 TRBJ2-1
TGTGCCAGCAGTTTAGGGGCGGGGGGCCGCACAGATACGCAGTATTTT CASSLGAGGRTDTQYF once TRBV12-3/TRBV12-4 TRBD2 TRBJ2-3
TGCAGTGCTTCGGACAGGGGCCCTAACACTGAAGCTTTCTTT CSASDRGPNTEAFF - TRBV20-1 TRBD1 TRBJ1-1
TGCAGTGCTTCCCTATCCGACTATGGCTACACCTTC CSASLSDYGYTF - TRBV20-1 - TRBJ1-2
TGCAGCGGAGTTCGGGGGAATGAGCAGTTCTTC CSGVRGNEQFF few TRBV29-1 - TRBJ2-1
TGTGCCAGCAGTGGAGGGGGAGCGGCCTATGGCTACACCTTC CASSGGGAAYGYTF - TRBV28 - TRBJ1-2
TGTGCCAGCAGCGCGGTAGGGTGGAACACCGGGGAGCTGTTTTTT CASSAVGWNTGELFF few TRBV7-2 - TRBJ2-2
TGTGCCAGCAGTTTCAGGGTCGAAGCTTTCTTT CASSFRVEAFF - TRBV28 - TRBJ1-1
TGTGCTAGTGGTTTGTCCGGGGAGACTGAAGCTTTCTTT CASGLSGETEAFF - TRBV12-5 - TRBJ1-1
TGTGCCAGCAGTGACTCGGGCAACGGGGAGCTGTTTTTT CASSDSGNGELFF few TRBV6-4 - TRBJ2-2
TGTGCCACATCTTTAACGTCGACGTCCTACAATGAGCAGTTCTTC CATSLTSTSYNEQFF - TRBV12-3/TRBV12-4 - TRBJ2-1
TGTGCCACCAGCGACAACATCGGGACAGCCGCTGACTACGAGCAGTACTTC CATSDNIGTAADYEQYF - TRBV15 TRBD1 TRBJ2-7
TGCAGTGCTAGAGGCTACGTCTACGGGCAGTACTTC CSARGYVYGQYF once TRBV20-1 - TRBJ2-7
TGTGCCAGCAGTTGGAGGGGTAGGCAGCCCCAGCATTTT CASSWRGRQPQHF - TRBV2 - TRBJ1-5
TGCGCCAGCCATCCGGGACAGCAAGAGACCCAGTACTTC CASHPGQQETQYF - TRBV5-1 TRBD1 TRBJ2-5
TGCAGTGCTGGGACTAGCGGAGGCTACAATGAGCAGTTCTTC CSAGTSGGYNEQFF few TRBV20-1 TRBD2 TRBJ2-1
TGTGCCAGCAGTGAAGGACAGCAAGAGACCCAGTACTTC CASSEGQQETQYF few TRBV2 - TRBJ2-5
TGTGCCAGCAGCCCGAGGACTAGCGGGAGTCAGACAGATACGCAGTATTTT CASSPRTSGSQTDTQYF few TRBV7-2 TRBD2 TRBJ2-3
TGTGCCAGTAGTCCGAACAGGGGGACTAATGAAAAACTGTTTTTT CASSPNRGTNEKLFF - TRBV19 TRBD1 TRBJ1-4
TGTGCCAGCAGACCTGACAGGGCCTCGGGGCAGTTCTTC CASRPDRASGQFF - TRBV3-1 TRBD1 TRBJ2-1
TGTGCCTGGAGTGTTTACGGATTCCCCTACGAGCAGTACTTC CAWSVYGFPYEQYF few TRBV30 - TRBJ2-7
TGTGCCAGCAGTGAAGCGCCGGACCATCAGCCCCAGCATTTT CASSEAPDHQPQHF many TRBV6-1 - TRBJ1-5
TGCAGTGCCAACCCCTACAATGAGCAGTTCTTC CSANPYNEQFF - TRBV20-1 - TRBJ2-1
TGCGCCAGCAGCCCAGACGGCAATGAGCAGTTCTTC CASSPDGNEQFF medium-sized TRBV4-1 - TRBJ2-1
TGTGCCAGCAGCTTATTATTAGTGCAGACCGACCCCTACGAGCAGTACTTC CASSLLLVQTDPYEQYF - TRBV11-2 - TRBJ2-7
TGTGCCAGCAGAAGGGAGGGAACAGATACGCAGTATTTT CASRREGTDTQYF many TRBV6-1 TRBD2 TRBJ2-3
TGCGCCAGCAGCCAAGTTAGCGCGGGACAAGAGACCCAGTACTTC CASSQVSAGQETQYF - TRBV4-1 - TRBJ2-5
TGCAGTGCTGCCGAACATTACGAGCAGTACTTC CSAAEHYEQYF - TRBV20-1 - TRBJ2-7
TGTGCCAGCAGTAAGGACGGAGGTTCCTACGAGCAGTACTTC CASSKDGGSYEQYF many TRBV6-1 - TRBJ2-7
TGTGCCAGCAGCCCCGAGTACAGGAATGCCTATGGCTACACCTTC CASSPEYRNAYGYTF few TRBV6-5 - TRBJ1-2
TGTGCCAGCTCACCAAGAAACGAGGGGAGTGAAAAACTGTTTTTT CASSPRNEGSEKLFF few TRBV18 - TRBJ1-4
TGTGCCAGCAGTGAAGGGGCAGGGTTGTATGGCTACACCTTC CASSEGAGLYGYTF few TRBV6-1 - TRBJ1-2
TGTGCCAGCAGCTTCTCGGGTCTGCGGGGCCAAGAGACCCAGTACTTC CASSFSGLRGQETQYF - TRBV5-5 - TRBJ2-5
TGTGCCAGCAGCCACTCCGGATACTATGGCTACACCTTC CASSHSGYYGYTF - TRBV12-3/TRBV12-4 - TRBJ1-2
TGTGCCAGCAGCTTAACTCGGGACTACGAGCAGTACTTC CASSLTRDYEQYF many TRBV7-2 - TRBJ2-7
TGTGCCAGCAGTTACTCCACAGGGGGCACCGGGGAGCTGTTTTTT CASSYSTGGTGELFF - TRBV6-5 TRBD1 TRBJ2-2
TGTGCCAGCAGTGCACTCGGCGGGGAATATCAGCCCCAGCATTTT CASSALGGEYQPQHF once TRBV2 - TRBJ1-5
TGTGCCAGCTGCGTTCGAGGGGAGTATGGCTACACCTTC CASCVRGEYGYTF few TRBV28 - TRBJ1-2
TGCGCCAGCACCCCTACGGCAGGGGGCTATGGCTACACCTTC CASTPTAGGYGYTF - TRBV5-1 TRBD1 TRBJ1-2